Sequencing of this TCR beta chain was carried out in a study of T cell clonotyping in hematopoietic cell transplantation. Study-level background: Cytoreduction preceded collection of pretransplant recipient samples. Study findings and constraints: At the given depth, recipient repertoires were over 95% de novo clonotypes. Higher Inverse Simpson Index values in graft donor and pretransplant recipient predicted broader posttransplant TCR diversity.

This CDR3 contains 14 residues. Trimming left V 3 bases short and J 7 bases short, with 15 bases between. Germline CDR1 KGHSH, CDR2 LQKENI. This clone was observed once. What it binds is not known. Indicated time point: recipient sample about 28 days before transplant, after cytoreduction. Samples: about 28 days before transplant, then days 30, 100 and 180 after. Using immunoSEQ multiplex PCR, the repertoire was profiled, and TCRdb retains in-frame clones only, with some absent. The sample has around 3,000 clones; 90% to 97% are singletons. The sample consisted of peripheral blood mononuclear cells, taken before stem cell transplant. This TCR came from a woman aged 45-59 years with chronic myeloid leukemia. Some clones in this sample may be carry-over from other donors' samples. The V and J genes are TRBV18 and TRBJ1-2; the D is unclear. This CDR3 reads CASSPENQGSGYTF. In DNA, the CDR3 is TGTGCCAGCTCACCGGAAAATCAAGGTAGTGGCTACACCTTC.